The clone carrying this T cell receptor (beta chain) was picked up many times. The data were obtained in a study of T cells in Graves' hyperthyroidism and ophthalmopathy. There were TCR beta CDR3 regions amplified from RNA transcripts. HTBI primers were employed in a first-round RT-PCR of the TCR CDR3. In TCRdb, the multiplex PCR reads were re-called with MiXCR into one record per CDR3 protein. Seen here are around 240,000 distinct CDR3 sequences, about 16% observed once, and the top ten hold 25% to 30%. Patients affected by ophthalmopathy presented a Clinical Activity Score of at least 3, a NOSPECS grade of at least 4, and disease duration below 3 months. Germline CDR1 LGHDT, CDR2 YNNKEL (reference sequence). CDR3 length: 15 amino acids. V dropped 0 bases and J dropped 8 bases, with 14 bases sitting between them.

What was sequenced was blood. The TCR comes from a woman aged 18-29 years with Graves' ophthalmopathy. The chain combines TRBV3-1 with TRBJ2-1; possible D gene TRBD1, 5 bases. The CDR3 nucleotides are TGTGCCAGCAGCCAAGATTGGCTAAAGGGGTATGAGCAGTTCTTC. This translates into CASSQDWLKGYEQFF.